This TCR beta chain comes out of a study of T cell responses to AZD1222 COVID-19 vaccine. General study findings and limits: No repertoire was sampled before or during the peak T cell response, only after it.

In this sample, this clone turned up a few times. The antigen is not known. CDR1 is SGHVS and CDR2 is FQNEAQ in the germline V gene. The CDR3 loop spans 14 amino acids. Trimming cost V 5 bases and J 8 bases; bases outside gene matches: 10. Profiled with immunoSEQ multiplex PCR; TCRdb holds only in-frame clones, not every one. The table records roughly 120,000 clones, over 90% of them present only once. The sequence came from an adult in good health. The rearrangement links TRBV7-8 to TRBJ1-2; 8 bases line up with TRBD1. Sequencing used peripheral blood, obtained on day 0 of AZD1222 vaccination. CDR3 nucleotides: TGTGCCAGCAGCCTTGGACAGGGCTCTTTGGGCTACACCTTC. Amino acid sequence: CASSLGQGSLGYTF.